Sequencing of this T cell receptor (beta chain) was carried out in a study of T cell changes during pregnancy in multiple sclerosis. The CDR3 consists of 16 residues. With 0 bases removed from V and 4 bases from J, the gap between germline ends came to 19 bases. Germline values: CDR1 GTSNPN, CDR2 SVGIG (reference sequence). Here immunoSEQ multiplex PCR was the method, and the copy in TCRdb shows in-frame clones only, minus some. The sample yields about 58,000 clones, about 92% seen once. Sequencing was performed on CD8+ T cells from peripheral blood mononuclear cells, taken in the second trimester of pregnancy. This rearrangement joins TRBV30 to TRBJ2-7, with TRBD2 as a possible D gene (5 bases). This sequence originates from a female donor with multiple sclerosis, enrolled in a pregnancy study. The CDR3 region has the DNA TGTGCCTGGAGTGTACCCCTTAGCGTAGTGGGTTACGAGCAGTACTTC. It codes for CAWSVPLSVVGYEQYF.